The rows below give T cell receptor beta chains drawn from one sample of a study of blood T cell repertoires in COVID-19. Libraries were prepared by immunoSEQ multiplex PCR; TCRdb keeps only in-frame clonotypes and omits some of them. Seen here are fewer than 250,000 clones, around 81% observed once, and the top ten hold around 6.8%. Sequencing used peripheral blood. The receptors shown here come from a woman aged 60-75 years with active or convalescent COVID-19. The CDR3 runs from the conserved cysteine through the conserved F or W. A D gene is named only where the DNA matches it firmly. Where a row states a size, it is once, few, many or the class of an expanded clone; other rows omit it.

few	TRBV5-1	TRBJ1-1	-	TGCGCCAGCAGCCTATCTTTAAACAGGGAATCGGCTGAAGCTTTCTTT	CASSLSLNRESAEAFF
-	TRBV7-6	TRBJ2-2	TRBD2	TGTGCCAGCAGCTGGTTACCAGCAGGGACTAGCGGGAGAGGGGCGACCGGGGAGCTGTTTTTT	CASSWLPAGTSGRGATGELFF
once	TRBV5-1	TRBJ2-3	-	TGCGCCAGCAGCTTGGTCGGCCAGACAGCGGATACGCAGTATTTT	CASSLVGQTADTQYF
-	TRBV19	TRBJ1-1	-	TGTGCCAGCTCAGGACAGCCCAGGGGGAACACTGAAGCTTTCTTT	CASSGQPRGNTEAFF
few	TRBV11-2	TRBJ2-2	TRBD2	TGTGCCAGCAGCTTATGGGCGGGGGGCCGAGGGGAGCTGTTTTTT	CASSLWAGGRGELFF
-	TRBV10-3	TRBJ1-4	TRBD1	TGTGCCATCCGCCCCGACAGGGCGGGTGAAAAACTGTTTTTT	CAIRPDRAGEKLFF
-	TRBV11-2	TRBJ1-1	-	TGTGCCAGCAGCTTAGAAGCCCTGAACACTGAAGCTTTCTTT	CASSLEALNTEAFF
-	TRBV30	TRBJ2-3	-	TGTGCCTGGAGGGGACTTCCTCCTCTTAGCACAGATACGCAGTATTTT	CAWRGLPPLSTDTQYF
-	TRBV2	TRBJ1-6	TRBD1	TGTGCCAGCAAAGTACAGGGGGAAAGTTCACCCCTCCACTTT	CASKVQGESSPLHF
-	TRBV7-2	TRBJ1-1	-	TGTGCCAGCAGCTTAGGAGAGGTTAACACTGAAGCTTTCTTT	CASSLGEVNTEAFF
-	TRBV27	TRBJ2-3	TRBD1	TGTGCCAGCAGCCTACAGGGGTGGAAAGATACGCAGTATTTT	CASSLQGWKDTQYF
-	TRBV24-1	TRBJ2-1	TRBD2	TGTGCCACCAGTGATTTTAGGGCGGCGGGGGGCCATGAGCAGTTCTTC	CATSDFRAAGGHEQFF
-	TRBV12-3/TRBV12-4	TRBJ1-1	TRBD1	TGTGCCAGCAGCCGGGGACAGTTGACTGAAGCTTTCTTT	CASSRGQLTEAFF
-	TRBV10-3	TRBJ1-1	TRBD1	TGTGCCACTCACCCGGGACAGGAAAGGAACACTGAAGCTTTCTTT	CATHPGQERNTEAFF
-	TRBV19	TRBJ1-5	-	TGTGCCAGTCAAATTGGGGGGATTAGCAATCAGCCCCAGCATTTT	CASQIGGISNQPQHF
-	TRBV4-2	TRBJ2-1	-	TGTGCCAGCAGCCAGGATAAGGACTGGTCGCACTACAATGAGCAGTTCTTC	CASSQDKDWSHYNEQFF
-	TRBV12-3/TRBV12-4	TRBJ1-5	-	TGTGCCAGCAGTTTAACCGGGGAACAGCCCCAGCATTTT	CASSLTGEQPQHF
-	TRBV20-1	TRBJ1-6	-	TGCAGTGCTAGTTCAGGACTGTCGGGGAATTCACCCCTCCACTTT	CSASSGLSGNSPLHF
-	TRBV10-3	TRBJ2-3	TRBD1	TGTGCCATCAGGACCGGGACAGGGGAAGAGGATACGCAGTATTTT	CAIRTGTGEEDTQYF
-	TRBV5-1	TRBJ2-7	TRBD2	TGCGCCAGCAGCTTGGGCTCGGGAGGGCTCTCCGAGCAGTACTTC	CASSLGSGGLSEQYF
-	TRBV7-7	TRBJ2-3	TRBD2	TGTGCTAGCAGCTCCGGACTAGGGCGCACAGATACGCAGTATTTT	CASSSGLGRTDTQYF
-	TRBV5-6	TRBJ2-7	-	TGTGCCAGCAGCTTGCGTCCCCCGGGAGTCTACGAGCAGTACTTC	CASSLRPPGVYEQYF
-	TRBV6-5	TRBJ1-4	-	TGTGCCAGCAGTAGTAGCCAAGGTGAAAAACTGTTTTTT	CASSSSQGEKLFF
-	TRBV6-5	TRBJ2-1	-	TGTGCCAGCAGGGTCCGGACAGAAAATGAGCAGTTCTTC	CASRVRTENEQFF
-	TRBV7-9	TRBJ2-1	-	TGTGCCAGCGGTGGGGGCACACCCTCCTACAATGAGCAGTTCTTC	CASGGGTPSYNEQFF
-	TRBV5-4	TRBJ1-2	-	TGTGCCAGCAGCCATGACCGGGGGGATGGCTACACCTTC	CASSHDRGDGYTF
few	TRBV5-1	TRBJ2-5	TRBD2	TGCGCCAGCAGCTTGTCTGGAGCGGGGGGAAAAGAGACCCAGTACTTC	CASSLSGAGGKETQYF
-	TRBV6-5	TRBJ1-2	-	TGTGCCAGCAGTCCCGGGAGTAACTATGGCTACACCTTC	CASSPGSNYGYTF
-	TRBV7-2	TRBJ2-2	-	TGTGCCAGCAGCACTGGGACATTGAACACCGGGGAGCTGTTTTTT	CASSTGTLNTGELFF
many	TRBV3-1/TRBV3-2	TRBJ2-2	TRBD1	TGTGCCAGCAGCCGACAGGGGTACACCGGGGAGCTGTTTTTT	CASSRQGYTGELFF
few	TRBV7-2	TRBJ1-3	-	TGTGCCAGCAGCCCTATGAGTGGAAACACCATATATTTT	CASSPMSGNTIYF
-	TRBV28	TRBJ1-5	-	TGTGCCAGCAGTTTTGGTAGAGGGGGAGGGTATAGCAATCAGCCCCAGCATTTT	CASSFGRGGGYSNQPQHF
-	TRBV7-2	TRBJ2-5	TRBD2	TGTGCCAGCAGCTTAGGACTAGCGGGCAAAGAGACCCAGTACTTC	CASSLGLAGKETQYF
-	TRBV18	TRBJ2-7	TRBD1	TGTGCCAGCTCACCTGGGACAGGGGGCTTCTCCTACGAGCAGTACTTC	CASSPGTGGFSYEQYF
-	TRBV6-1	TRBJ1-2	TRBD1	TGTGCCAGCAGTGAATTTGAGGGGGCCTCTTATGGCTACACCTTC	CASSEFEGASYGYTF
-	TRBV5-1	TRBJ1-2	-	TGCGCCAGCAGCCCTCAAACAGCTAACTATGGCTACACCTTC	CASSPQTANYGYTF
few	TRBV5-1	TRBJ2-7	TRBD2	TGCGCCAGCAGCTTGGTCATCGGGGAGGGCTACGAGCAGTACTTC	CASSLVIGEGYEQYF
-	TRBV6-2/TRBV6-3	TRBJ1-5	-	TGTGCCAGCAGTTATCTCAGGGGAGACAATCAGCCCCAGCATTTT	CASSYLRGDNQPQHF
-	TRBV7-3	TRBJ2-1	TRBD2	TGTGCCAGCAGCTTAGACCTTCTAGCGGGAGCATACAATGAGCAGTTCTTC	CASSLDLLAGAYNEQFF
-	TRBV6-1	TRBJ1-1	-	TGTGCCAGCAGTGACGGGTTGTTGGCTTTCTTT	CASSDGLLAFF
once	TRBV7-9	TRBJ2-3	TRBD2	TGTGCCAGCAGCATTACTAGCGGGGCAGATACGCAGTATTTT	CASSITSGADTQYF
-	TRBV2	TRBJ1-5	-	TGTGCCAGCAGTGAAGACTTATTGCGGCCCCAGCATTTT	CASSEDLLRPQHF
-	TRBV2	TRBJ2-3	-	TGTGCCAGCGCGGAAGATACGCAGTATTTT	CASAEDTQYF
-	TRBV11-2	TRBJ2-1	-	TGTGCCAGCAGCTTTGATGCAGGGGGGTACAATGAGCAGTTCTTC	CASSFDAGGYNEQFF